The entry below describes one T cell receptor (beta chain). The entry originates in a study of T cells after yellow fever vaccination. TCRdb recomputed calls from the 5' RACE reads with MiXCR, one row per CDR3 protein. The sample consists of 300,000 to 350,000 distinct CDR3 sequences, about 11% of them appearing once. Germline CDR1 reads LGHNA; CDR2 reads YSLEER. The junction had 6 bases not matched to a gene; V was cut back by 0 bases and J by 2 bases. This CDR3 region has 16 residues. The chain uses TRBV4-3 and TRBJ1-2; 7 bases align to TRBD1. The material sequenced was CD4+ T cells sorted from PBMCs, taken 45 days after the yellow fever booster vaccination. The TCR sequence derives from a man younger than 35 who received the YFV17D yellow fever vaccine. The DNA for the CDR3 is TGCGCCAGCAGCCAAGAAACGACAGGGTTAAACTATGGCTACACCTTC. Protein sequence: CASSQETTGLNYGYTF.